The 20 T cell receptor beta chains presented below share a single source sample, sequenced in a study of T-cell reconstitution after alpha-beta-depleted transplantation in children. Researchers prepared the TCRbeta library using unique molecular identifiers, the study reports. TCRdb itself ran the PCR reads through MiXCR, one entry per CDR3 protein. Of more than 200,000 distinct CDR3 sequences listed, under 20% are singletons. The sample in question was PBMCs, mostly from graft donor cells, obtained 360 days after TCRalphabeta/CD19-depleted stem cell transplant. These receptors originate from a male patient between 2 and 9 years old who had a stem cell transplant for acute lymphoblastic leukemia, so the T cells may come from the graft donor.

The table lists this clonotype with many counts. The chain joins TRBV12-3 or TRBV12-4 to TRBJ2-3; D gene ambiguous. V lost 2 bases and J lost 3, with 6 bases in between. The CDR3 loop spans 13 amino acids. In DNA, the CDR3 is TGTGCCAGCAGTTTATCGCAGACAGATACGCAGTATTTT. Translating it yields CASSLSQTDTQYF.

The chain is built from TRBV6-2 or TRBV6-3 and TRBJ1-5; 9 bases fit TRBD1. Germline V gene lookup returns CDR1 MNHEY and CDR2 SVGEGT. The CDR3 contains 14 residues. V was pared by 8 bases and J by 6 bases, with 8 bases of the junction left unmatched. CDR3 residues: CASRTGAVSQPQHF. The CDR3 DNA reads TGTGCCAGCCGGACAGGGGCGGTGAGTCAGCCCCAGCATTTT.

The chain carries TRBV7-2 and TRBJ2-2, with D tentatively TRBD2 (6 bases). V was shortened by 3 bases and J by 3 bases, with 17 bases between the two germline ends. There are 17 residues in the CDR3. From germline, CDR1 is SGHTA and CDR2 FQGNSA. CDR3: CASSLRTGVPHTGELFF. The CDR3, as DNA: TGTGCCAGCAGCTTGAGAACGGGGGTCCCCCACACCGGGGAGCTGTTTTTT.

The chain is built from TRBV27 and TRBJ2-7, with TRBD1 matching 9 bases. V lost 1 base and J lost 2; bases outside the gene matches: 6. Germline CDR1 MNHEY, CDR2 SMNVEV (reference sequence). This CDR3 is built from 16 residues. The CDR3 region has the DNA TGTGCCAGCAGTTTATGGGGGGGACAGGGCCCCTACGAGCAGTACTTC. Protein sequence: CASSLWGGQGPYEQYF.

In this sample, this clonotype turned up many times. The chain links TRBV6-5 to TRBJ2-1; D is possibly TRBD1 (6 bases). Trimming removed 7 bases at V and 0 bases at J, with 10 bases between. The length of the CDR3 is 14 residues. Germline CDR1 is MNHEY and CDR2 is SVGAGI. The CDR3 protein is CASKGGSSYNEQFF. The CDR3 region has the DNA TGTGCCAGCAAAGGGGGTAGCTCCTACAATGAGCAGTTCTTC.

The chain is built from TRBV5-1 and TRBJ2-3; TRBD1 is a possible D gene (6 bases). V lost 0 bases to trimming and J lost 0 bases, with 11 bases between them. CDR1 is SGHRS and CDR2 is YFSETQ in the germline V gene. CDR3 length: 16 residues. In DNA form, the CDR3 reads TGCGCCAGCAGCTTGGTACAGGGAAGTAGCACAGATACGCAGTATTTT. It encodes CASSLVQGSSTDTQYF.

This clonotype was seen more than once but under ten times. The genes are TRBV5-1 and TRBJ2-3; 10 bases are shared with TRBD1. After removal of 4 bases from V and 1 base from J, the junction contained 6 bases not matched to a gene. The CDR3 runs 16 residues. Germline lookup yields CDR1 SGHRS and CDR2 YFSETQ. As DNA, the CDR3 is TGCGCCAGCAGCGGGACAGGGGTTGCCCGCACAGATACGCAGTATTTT. Its translation is CASSGTGVARTDTQYF.

This clonotype was seen a handful of times. V and J are TRBV2 and TRBJ1-1, with D possibly matching TRBD1 (5 bases). This CDR3 is 12 amino acids long. V dropped 6 bases and J dropped 5 bases, with 10 bases sitting between them. Germline V gene data show CDR1 as SNHLY and CDR2 as FYNNEI. CDR3 protein: CASRAGGTEAFF. CDR3 DNA: TGTGCCAGCAGGGCGGGGGGGACTGAAGCTTTCTTT.

This clonotype showed up many times. The V and J genes are TRBV29-1 and TRBJ1-4, with D perhaps matching TRBD1 (5 bases). This CDR3 contains 12 residues. Germline lookup yields CDR1 SQVTM and CDR2 ANQGSEA. Trimming took 6 bases from V and 10 from J, leaving 15 bases between them. CDR3 in amino acids: CSVDWGGAKLFF. The CDR3 DNA reads TGCAGCGTAGATTGGGGGGGTGCAAAACTGTTTTTT. Using reference TRBV29-1 and TRBJ1-4 for the parts outside the CDR3, the full variable domain is SAVISQKPSRDICQRGTSLTIQCQVDSQVTMMFWYRQQPGQSLTLIATANQGSEATYESGFVIDKFPISRPNLTFSTLTVSNMSPEDSSIYLCSVDWGGAKLFFGSGTQLSVL.

This chain connects TRBV30 to TRBJ2-7, with D hard to call. The V and J ends lost 3 bases and 4 bases respectively, with 10 bases between them. CDR3 length: 12 amino acids. CDR1 and CDR2 (germline): GTSNPN, SVGIG (reference sequence). CDR3 protein: CAWSEGWYEQYF. Here the CDR3 DNA reads TGTGCCTGGAGCGAAGGGTGGTACGAGCAGTACTTC. The whole variable domain, filled in from reference TRBV30 and TRBJ2-7, reads SQTIHQWPATLVQPVGSPLSLECTVEGTSNPNLYWYRQAAGRGLQLLFYSVGIGQISSEVPQNLSASRPQDRQFILSSKKLLLSDSGFYLCAWSEGWYEQYFGPGTRLTVT.

This clonotype came up many times. The chain employs TRBV12-3 or TRBV12-4 and TRBJ2-7, with D possibly TRBD2 on 6 matching bases. Deletions cut 4 bases from V and 3 bases from J, with 7 bases between. This CDR3 has 12 amino acids. CDR3 coding DNA: TGTGCCAGCAGTTCGACTAGCTACGAGCAGTACTTC. As protein: CASSSTSYEQYF.

This chain uses TRBV10-3 with TRBJ2-7; D is possibly TRBD1 (6 bases). The V end was cut by 11 bases, the J end by 2 bases, with 16 bases between. The length of the CDR3 is 13 residues. Per the germline V gene, CDR1 is ENHRY and CDR2 is SYGVKD. The CDR3 DNA reads as TGTGCCTTGTCCCGGGACAAAGCCTACGAGCAGTACTTC. Translated: CALSRDKAYEQYF.

The V call is TRBV11-1, the J call TRBJ1-4; 9 positions match TRBD1. CDR1 is SGHAT and CDR2 is FQDESV in the germline V gene (reference sequence). The ends lost 2 bases at V and 3 bases at J; junction bases unmatched: 7. CDR3 length equals 17 residues. The CDR3 loop is CASSLLTDRGANEKLFF. As DNA, the CDR3 is TGTGCCAGCAGCTTACTGACGGACAGGGGAGCTAATGAAAAACTGTTTTTT.

The rearrangement joins TRBV5-1 to TRBJ2-5; D is undetermined. The CDR3 covers 13 residues. Germline-derived CDR1 and CDR2 are SGHRS and YFSETQ. V was clipped by 0 bases and J by 3 bases, with 6 bases between them. CDR3 sequence reads: CASSLGVEETQYF. CDR3 nucleotides: TGCGCCAGCAGCTTGGGGGTGGAAGAGACCCAGTACTTC.

This clonotype was seen only a few times. The rearrangement joins TRBV28 to TRBJ2-3, with D unresolved. The CDR3 is 12 amino acids. CDR1 MDHEN and CDR2 SYDVKM come from the germline V gene. V lost 4 bases, J lost 14 bases, and 16 bases lay in between. The CDR3 loop is CASSSDLATVYF. In DNA form, the CDR3 reads TGTGCCAGCAGTTCGGACCTTGCGACTGTGTATTTT.

This clonotype was counted a few times. The chain uses TRBV9 and TRBJ1-1, with D perhaps TRBD1 (5 bases). The CDR3 sequence is 17 residues long. Germline V lookup: CDR1 SGDLS, CDR2 YYNGEE. V was shortened by 0 bases and J by 3 bases, with 18 bases between the two germline ends. In nucleotides, the CDR3 is TGTGCCAGCAGCGTAGGAAGGGGCCGCGCAAAGGACACTGAAGCTTTCTTT. Its translation: CASSVGRGRAKDTEAFF.

A word on this clonotype: A junction boundary mismatches the germline segment, possibly from a read error. V usage is TRBV11-2 and J usage is TRBJ2-7, with no clear D. Germline loops: CDR1 SGHAT, CDR2 FQNNGV. CDR3 length equals 11 residues. CDR3 sequence (DNA): TGTGCCAGCAGCTTCGCATACGATCAGTACTTC. This encodes CASSFAYDQYF.

This clonotype showed up just a few times. The rearrangement links TRBV28 to TRBJ2-1, with TRBD2 identical over 10 bases. Germline lookup yields CDR1 MDHEN and CDR2 SYDVKM. The CDR3 consists of 15 residues. Trimming took 5 bases from V and 4 from J; bases not matched to a gene: 5. CDR3: CASSPTSGVYNEQFF. The CDR3 DNA reads TGTGCCAGCAGTCCTACTAGCGGGGTATACAATGAGCAGTTCTTC.

The chain joins TRBV20-1 to TRBJ2-2, with TRBD1 as a possible D gene (5 bases). Looked up from germline, CDR1 is DFQATT and CDR2 is SNEGSKA (reference sequence). CDR3 length equals 17 residues. The V and J ends lost 0 bases and 5 bases respectively, with 19 bases between them. CDR3 in amino acids: CSARDLKWSGPTGELFF. In DNA, the CDR3 is TGCAGTGCTAGAGATTTAAAGTGGTCAGGGCCAACCGGGGAGCTGTTTTTT.

The V and J genes are TRBV20-1 and TRBJ2-1, with D hard to call. Per germline, CDR1 DFQATT and CDR2 SNEGSKA (reference sequence). Trimming removed 0 bases from V and 6 bases from J, with 18 bases in between. CDR3 length: 16 residues. The CDR3 DNA is TGCAGTGCTAGAGATCCTGGCAGGCTCCTGTTCAATGAGCAGTTCTTC. Protein: CSARDPGRLLFNEQFF.